Listed below are T cell receptor beta chains from one sample, sequenced in a study of CD8 T cells in Susac syndrome. TCRdb used MiXCR to reprocess the immunoSEQ multiplex PCR reads, holding one entry per CDR3 protein. The sample lists approximately 210,000 distinct CDR3 sequences; approximately 95% were seen once. Sequenced material: CD4+ T cells from PBMCs. The source is a human donor with multiple sclerosis. The CDR3 runs from the conserved cysteine through the conserved F or W. The D gene is left open where the match is weak. The listing skips clone size in some rows; elsewhere it reads once, few, many or a size class.

J,size,D,V,DNA,CDR3
TRBJ1-2,NA,NA,TRBV28,TGTGCCAGCAGTTTATGGACAGCAAACTATGGCTACACCTTC,CASSLWTANYGYTF
TRBJ2-5,once,NA,TRBV11-2,TGTGCCAGCCGGTCAATGGGGACCCAGTACTTC,CASRSMGTQYF
TRBJ2-7,once,TRBD1,TRBV4-1,TGCGCCAGCAGCCACTGGACAGGGGCGATCAACGAGCAGTACTTC,CASSHWTGAINEQYF
TRBJ2-3,NA,NA,TRBV3-1,TGTGCCAGCAGCCCTAGTGGTAGGACAGATACGCAGTATTTT,CASSPSGRTDTQYF
TRBJ1-2,NA,NA,TRBV29-1,TGCAGCGCCCTACCGACAGGTTCGGTGGGGGGCTACACCTTC,CSALPTGSVGGYTF
TRBJ1-1,NA,NA,TRBV28,TGTGCCAGCAGTTTGGGCGGGATGCTGAACACTGAAGCTTTCTTT,CASSLGGMLNTEAFF
TRBJ1-1,NA,TRBD1,TRBV29-1,TGCAGCGTTGATTCCCCGGACAGGGCTGCTGAAGCTTTCTTT,CSVDSPDRAAEAFF
TRBJ1-4,NA,NA,TRBV20-1,TGCAGTGCTAAGGGCGGGGGCCACGGAGATGAAAAACTGTTTTTT,CSAKGGGHGDEKLFF
TRBJ2-1,NA,TRBD1,TRBV25-1,TGTGCCAGCAGTGCAGCCGGGACAGGGGCCAATGAGCAGTTCTTC,CASSAAGTGANEQFF
TRBJ2-3,NA,NA,TRBV3-1,TGTGCCAGCAGCCAAGAGAGCCTCTATGGGATTGGGACGCAGTATTTT,CASSQESLYGIGTQYF
TRBJ2-7,NA,TRBD2,TRBV5-4,TGTGCCAGCAGCGCGGGAGGTCCCTACGAGCAGTACTTC,CASSAGGPYEQYF
TRBJ2-1,NA,TRBD2,TRBV3-1,TGTGCCAGCAGGTCTAGCGGGGGGGCTAATGAGCAGTTCTTC,CASRSSGGANEQFF
TRBJ1-2,NA,NA,TRBV5-1,TGCGCCAGCAGCTTGGAGGGGACGGCTACTTCCTATGGCTACACCTTC,CASSLEGTATSYGYTF
TRBJ2-6,NA,TRBD1,TRBV29-1,TGCAGCGCCGGGACAGGGGGCCCTGGGGCCAACGTCCTGACTTTC,CSAGTGGPGANVLTF
TRBJ1-4,NA,TRBD1,TRBV20-1,TGCAGTGGGCCAGGACAGGGGGGAAAACTGTTTTTT,CSGPGQGGKLFF
TRBJ1-2,once,NA,TRBV28,TGTGCCAGCAGTTCAGGTTCGAGGGAGGGCTATGGCTACACCTTC,CASSSGSREGYGYTF
TRBJ1-1,NA,NA,TRBV6-6,TGTGCCAGCAAGGACGGGGACGGCAACACTGAAGCTTTCTTT,CASKDGDGNTEAFF
TRBJ2-7,once,TRBD2,TRBV29-1,TGCAGCGTTGAGCTCGGACTAGCGGGAGTCTTCTACGAGCAGTACTTC,CSVELGLAGVFYEQYF
TRBJ2-1,NA,NA,TRBV11-2,TGTGCCAGCCGAGGGGGGCCCTACAATGAGCAGTTCTTC,CASRGGPYNEQFF
TRBJ2-1,NA,TRBD2,TRBV6-4,TGTGCCAGCAGTGTCCTAGCGGGAGGGCCAGTGAGTGAGCAGTTCTTC,CASSVLAGGPVSEQFF
TRBJ2-3,NA,NA,TRBV29-1,TGCAGCGTTGAATCTAGTGGTGGGAATACGCAGTATTTT,CSVESSGGNTQYF
TRBJ2-5,NA,TRBD2,TRBV9,TGTGCCAGCAGCTTTAGCGGGGGGGCCTCGGTAGAGACCCAGTACTTC,CASSFSGGASVETQYF
TRBJ2-5,NA,NA,TRBV15,TGTGCCACCAGCAGAGATGTGGTTCCCGGGACCCAGTACTTC,CATSRDVVPGTQYF
TRBJ1-5,NA,NA,TRBV2,TGTGCCAGCAGTCATCCCCCGGGACGGACTGATCAGCCCCAGCATTTT,CASSHPPGRTDQPQHF
TRBJ2-1,NA,TRBD2,TRBV4-2,TGTGCCAGCAGCCAAGCGGCAGCGGGAGATGGCTCCTACAATGAGCAGTTCTTC,CASSQAAAGDGSYNEQFF
TRBJ2-7,NA,NA,TRBV29-1,TGCAGCGTTGGTTCGGGTAAGAGGTACGAGCAGTACTTC,CSVGSGKRYEQYF
TRBJ1-2,NA,TRBD1,TRBV29-1,TGCAGCGCAAGGGACAGGGAAGGCTATGGCTACACCTTC,CSARDREGYGYTF
TRBJ2-5,NA,NA,TRBV29-1,TGCAGCGTCCGGAGAGGATCGGAGACCCAGTACTTC,CSVRRGSETQYF
TRBJ2-3,once,NA,TRBV29-1,TGCAGCGTCGAAGGCGCCCGGGCGCAGGACAGACAAGATACGCAGTATTTT,CSVEGARAQDRQDTQYF
TRBJ2-1,NA,NA,TRBV2,TGTGCCACCATGGAGGGGGCAGGTTCCTACAATGAGCAGTTCTTC,CATMEGAGSYNEQFF
TRBJ2-7,NA,TRBD2,TRBV25-1,TGTGCCAGCACCGCAGATAGCGGGAGGGCCCACGAGCAGTACTTC,CASTADSGRAHEQYF
TRBJ2-3,NA,NA,TRBV5-1,TGCGCCAGCGAGGGGAGCACAGATACGCAGTATTTT,CASEGSTDTQYF
TRBJ1-5,NA,NA,TRBV10-3,TGTGCCATCAGTGACGGTGATAGCAATCAGCCCCAGCATTTT,CAISDGDSNQPQHF
TRBJ2-2,NA,TRBD2,TRBV3-1,TGTGCCAGCAGCCAAGACACTAGCGGGAGAGGGGAGCTGTTTTTT,CASSQDTSGRGELFF
TRBJ2-7,NA,NA,TRBV6-1,TGTGCCAGCAGCCGCTCTCCCGGATTCCGCTCCTACGAGCAGTACTTC,CASSRSPGFRSYEQYF
TRBJ1-3,NA,NA,TRBV12-3/TRBV12-4,TGTGCCAGCAGTTTCCCACAGGGTCTCATATATTTT,CASSFPQGLIYF
TRBJ1-4,NA,TRBD1,TRBV28,TGTGCCAGCAGATCAGGGGGAGTTAATGAAAAACTGTTTTTT,CASRSGGVNEKLFF
TRBJ2-7,few,NA,TRBV12-3/TRBV12-4,TGTGCCAGCAGTTTGGCAGCCTCCTACGAGCAGTACTTC,CASSLAASYEQYF